This T cell receptor (beta chain) was obtained from a study of CD8 T cells in ankylosing spondylitis. Regarding the study as a whole: Earlier work had already found some motif variants in reactive arthritis synovial fluid and blood. Ankylosing spondylitis blood appeared to be characterized by a TCR beta motif of under 10 highly homologous variants.

Unmatched junction bases numbered 10, after V lost 5 bases and J lost 0 bases. The germline V gene encodes CDR1 DFQATT and CDR2 SNEGSKA (reference sequence). CDR3 length: 16 amino acids. TCRdb redid the calling of the 5' RACE reads with MiXCR, one entry per CDR3 protein. The sample shows about 210,000 distinct CDR3 sequences, approximately 7.4% of them seen only once. This clonotype was detected ten times or more. Its antigen is unidentified. The source of this sequence is a male donor with ankylosing spondylitis. The sequenced sample consisted of blood, either unsorted or a sorted T cell fraction (not recorded which). J is TRBJ2-1 and V is TRBV20-1; 7 bases are a match to TRBD2. The CDR3 DNA sequence: TGCAGTGCTTCTCCCACGGGACTAATCTCCTACAATGAGCAGTTCTTC. Amino acids: CSASPTGLISYNEQFF.